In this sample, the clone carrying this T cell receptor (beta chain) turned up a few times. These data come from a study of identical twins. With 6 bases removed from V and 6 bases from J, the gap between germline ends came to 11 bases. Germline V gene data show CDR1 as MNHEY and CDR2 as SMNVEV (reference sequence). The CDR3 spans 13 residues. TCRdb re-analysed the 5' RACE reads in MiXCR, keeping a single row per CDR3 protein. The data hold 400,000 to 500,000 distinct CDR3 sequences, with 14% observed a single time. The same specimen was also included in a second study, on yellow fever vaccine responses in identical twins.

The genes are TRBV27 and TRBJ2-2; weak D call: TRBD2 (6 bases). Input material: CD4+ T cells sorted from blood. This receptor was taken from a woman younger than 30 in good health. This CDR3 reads CASRDSGAGELFF. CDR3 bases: TGTGCCAGCAGAGATAGCGGCGCCGGGGAGCTGTTTTTT.